The 13 T cell receptor beta chains below come from one sample, sequenced in a study of T cells in Graves' hyperthyroidism and ophthalmopathy. TCR beta CDR3 sequences were amplified from RNA transcripts. TCR CDR3 regions were first amplified by RT-PCR with HTBI primers. TCRdb processed the multiplex PCR reads anew with MiXCR; each CDR3 protein has one entry. The table includes some 440,000 distinct CDR3 sequences, roughly 14% detected once. The sequenced material came from blood. The receptors shown here come from a woman in her late teens or twenties with Graves' hyperthyroidism.

The V and J genes are TRBV7-2 and TRBJ2-1, with 13 positions matching TRBD2. The germline CDR1 and CDR2 sequences are SGHTA and FQGNSA. The CDR3 consists of 15 residues. The trim removed 8 bases at V and 7 bases at J, leaving 8 bases unmatched. The CDR3 protein is CASGTSGRAGNEQFF. The CDR3 DNA reads as TGTGCCAGCGGAACTAGCGGGAGGGCCGGAAATGAGCAGTTCTTC.

In this sample, this clonotype turned up a few times. The J gene is TRBJ1-3, the V gene TRBV29-1; possibly TRBD1 for D (5 bases). This CDR3 is built from 13 residues. Per germline, CDR1 SQVTM and CDR2 ANQGSEA. V was trimmed by 6 bases and J by 4 bases, leaving 13 bases between them. The CDR3 DNA reads TGCAGCGTGCGGGGGTTGGGAGGAAACACCATATATTTT. It translates to CSVRGLGGNTIYF.

This clonotype was seen ten or more times. The J gene is TRBJ2-1, the V gene TRBV5-5, with 7 bases aligning to TRBD1. Germline V gene lookup returns CDR1 SGHKS and CDR2 YYEKEE (reference sequence). The CDR3 sequence is 13 residues long. Trimming at V came to 4 bases and at J to 7 bases, leaving 5 bases not matched to a gene. The CDR3 DNA is TGTGCCAGCAGCGTGTACAGGGGTAATGAGCAGTTCTTC. This sequence encodes CASSVYRGNEQFF.

The chain joins TRBV28 to TRBJ2-5, with 9 bases lining up with TRBD1. V shed 7 bases and J 3 bases; nucleotides not matched to a gene: 18. Germline V CDR1 and CDR2: MDHEN, SYDVKM. There are 18 residues in the CDR3. The CDR3 bases are TGTGCCAGCACCAAACGAATCCGGGACAGGGAATTGGAAGAGACCCAGTACTTC. Translation: CASTKRIRDRELEETQYF.

At least ten counts were recorded for this clonotype. The rearrangement links TRBV5-5 to TRBJ2-7; possibly TRBD1 for D (5 bases). The CDR3 is made up of 13 amino acids. Germline assignment: CDR1 SGHKS and CDR2 YYEKEE (reference sequence). V was clipped by 4 bases and J by 6 bases, with 14 bases between them. The CDR3 bases are TGTGCCAGCAGCACCCGCCAAGGGGTCGAGCAGTACTTC. Translated: CASSTRQGVEQYF.

Ten or more counts support this clonotype. The chain employs TRBV6-1 and TRBJ1-1, with D hard to call. V lost 6 bases and J lost 4, with 12 bases in between. This CDR3 spans 13 amino acids. Germline CDR1 is MNHNS and CDR2 is SASEGT. CDR3 protein: CASSFSRLTEAFF. CDR3 in DNA: TGTGCCAGCAGCTTTTCGCGACTCACTGAAGCTTTCTTT.

At least ten counts were recorded for this clonotype. The V call is TRBV27, the J call TRBJ1-5; D call uncertain. V was cut by 6 bases and J by 2 bases, with 11 bases left in between. This CDR3 spans 14 amino acids. The V gene's germline CDR1 is MNHEY and CDR2 SMNVEV (reference sequence). The CDR3 nucleotides read TGTGCCAGCAGCATGGACGGTGGCAATCAGCCCCAGCATTTT. Translated: CASSMDGGNQPQHF.

Regarding this clonotype: The conserved final phenylalanine or tryptophan is absent from the CDR3, which likely points to a read error. This chain's CDR3 is CAWSRGVGNQPQHL. The CDR3 bases are TGTGCCTGGAGCCGGGGGGTGGGAAATCAGCCCCAGCATTTG. This rearrangement joins TRBV30 to TRBJ1-5; tentatively, D is TRBD1 (5 bases). Germline-derived CDR1 and CDR2 are GTSNPN and SVGIG (reference sequence). Trimming removed 3 bases from V and 4 bases from J, with 13 bases in between. The CDR3 is made up of 14 amino acids.

This clonotype was seen at least ten times. The rearrangement links TRBV6-5 to TRBJ1-3; 10 positions agree with TRBD1. There are 16 residues in the CDR3. V trimming: 4 bases; J trimming: 0 bases; junction bases outside the gene matches: 3. Germline V gene sequence: CDR1 MNHEY, CDR2 SVGAGI. The CDR3: CASSSRDRGSGNTIYF. The CDR3 nucleotides read TGTGCCAGCAGTTCGAGGGACAGGGGCTCTGGAAACACCATATATTTT.

This clonotype appeared many times. J is TRBJ2-1 and V is TRBV5-1, with D uncertain. Looked up from germline, CDR1 is SGHRS and CDR2 is YFSETQ. V was trimmed by 0 bases and J by 7 bases, leaving 8 bases between them. The CDR3 runs to 13 residues. CDR3 DNA sequence: TGCGCCAGCAGCTTGGCCCCGGCAAATGAGCAGTTCTTC. Translated, it gives CASSLAPANEQFF.

This clonotype occurred many times. This chain links TRBV6-1 with TRBJ2-4; tentative D call: TRBD2 (5 bases). CDR1 MNHNS and CDR2 SASEGT come from the germline V gene. V was trimmed by 5 bases and J by 8 bases, leaving 16 bases between them. CDR3 size: 14 residues. The CDR3 is CASSQLGRSHIQYF. The CDR3 region has the DNA TGTGCCAGCAGTCAACTAGGTCGGAGTCACATTCAGTACTTC.

This clonotype was counted many times. The chain carries TRBV5-1 and TRBJ2-2; 7 nucleotides align to TRBD1. Losses at the gene ends were 1 base for V and 3 bases for J; bases not matched to a gene: 6. The CDR3 runs to 16 residues. The germline CDR1 and CDR2 sequences are SGHRS and YFSETQ. As DNA, the CDR3 is TGCGCCAGCAGCTTGCGACAGGGTCCCTACACCGGGGAGCTGTTTTTT. Translating it yields CASSLRQGPYTGELFF.

Many counts were recorded for this clonotype. The rearrangement uses TRBV30 and TRBJ1-5; D not certain. The germline gives CDR1 GTSNPN, CDR2 SVGIG (reference sequence). The CDR3 covers 15 residues. Trimming removed 0 bases from V and 2 bases from J, with 11 bases in between. The CDR3 nucleotides are TGTGCCTGGAGTGTAGGGATTTTGGGCAATCAGCCCCAGCATTTT. The encoded protein is CAWSVGILGNQPQHF.